This is a list of T cell receptor beta chains from one sample in a study of T cell clonotyping in hematopoietic cell transplantation. Generated by immunoSEQ multiplex PCR, the TCRdb table keeps only in-frame clones and is missing some. The profile covers several thousand clones, with approximately 97% appearing a single time and more than 2% taken by the ten largest. The material sequenced was peripheral blood mononuclear cells, taken 100 days after allogeneic stem cell transplant. The receptors come from a male patient aged 55 to 70 who had an allogeneic stem cell transplant from a related donor, so the T cells may come from the graft donor. Some clones in this sample may be carry-over from other donors' samples. Both conserved end residues are trimmed from each CDR3. Fields, in order: clone size, V gene, J gene, CDR3 protein. Rows give clone size only sometimes, using once, few, many, or a class for an expanded clone.

abundance: -
v_gene: TRBV27
j_gene: TRBJ1-1
CDR3aa: ASSPPGTGRTEAF

abundance: -
v_gene: TRBV4-2
j_gene: TRBJ1-1
CDR3aa: ASSQDYRGGNTEAF

abundance: -
v_gene: TRBV7-9
j_gene: TRBJ1-2
CDR3aa: ASSTTQGADYGYT

abundance: -
v_gene: TRBV10-3
j_gene: TRBJ2-1
CDR3aa: AISDSVGAGVHNEQF

abundance: few
v_gene: TRBV25-1
j_gene: TRBJ1-2
CDR3aa: ASMGAQGGYT

abundance: -
v_gene: TRBV7-2
j_gene: TRBJ1-2
CDR3aa: ASSLVRAGYGYGYT

abundance: -
v_gene: TRBV11-2
j_gene: TRBJ2-1
CDR3aa: ASSLVLAGNEQF

abundance: -
v_gene: TRBV27
j_gene: TRBJ1-6
CDR3aa: ASSLRVAGGFSYNSPLH

abundance: -
v_gene: TRBV29-1
j_gene: TRBJ2-5
CDR3aa: SVEAARYQETQY

abundance: -
v_gene: TRBV7-2
j_gene: TRBJ1-2
CDR3aa: ASSQDRANYGYT

abundance: -
v_gene: TRBV4-2
j_gene: TRBJ2-6
CDR3aa: ASSPGTGSPGGANVLT

abundance: once
v_gene: TRBV6-6
j_gene: TRBJ2-2
CDR3aa: ASSAGQGWNTGELF

abundance: once
v_gene: TRBV19
j_gene: TRBJ2-7
CDR3aa: ASSIDWGSYEQY

abundance: once
v_gene: TRBV27
j_gene: TRBJ2-3
CDR3aa: ATKLDTSFTDTQY

abundance: -
v_gene: TRBV28
j_gene: TRBJ1-4
CDR3aa: ASSNPGTGREKLF

abundance: once
v_gene: TRBV7-8
j_gene: TRBJ1-3
CDR3aa: ASSLAGRWTSGNTIY

abundance: -
v_gene: TRBV7-7
j_gene: TRBJ2-7
CDR3aa: ASSLGTDLYEQY

abundance: -
v_gene: TRBV4-2
j_gene: TRBJ1-1
CDR3aa: ASSRDRREAF

abundance: -
v_gene: TRBV28
j_gene: TRBJ1-5
CDR3aa: ASRPLIQPQH

abundance: -
v_gene: TRBV19
j_gene: TRBJ1-5
CDR3aa: ASSSHSGTGTNQPQH

abundance: -
v_gene: TRBV19
j_gene: TRBJ2-7
CDR3aa: ASSAQDSYEQY

abundance: -
v_gene: TRBV27
j_gene: TRBJ2-7
CDR3aa: ASSLGRGVEQY

abundance: -
v_gene: TRBV2
j_gene: TRBJ1-1
CDR3aa: ASIASLTAEAF

abundance: -
v_gene: TRBV6-6
j_gene: TRBJ2-5
CDR3aa: ASSGSGTEETQY

abundance: -
v_gene: TRBV29-1
j_gene: TRBJ2-5
CDR3aa: SVVSTGYQETQY

abundance: -
v_gene: TRBV7-2
j_gene: TRBJ2-7
CDR3aa: ASSLAPGAIYEQY

abundance: -
v_gene: TRBV6-1
j_gene: TRBJ1-4
CDR3aa: ASSELGATNEKLF

abundance: -
v_gene: TRBV6-5
j_gene: TRBJ2-3
CDR3aa: ASRRPEDTQY

abundance: -
v_gene: TRBV11-3
j_gene: TRBJ1-4
CDR3aa: ASSDDGANEKLF

abundance: -
v_gene: TRBV7-9
j_gene: TRBJ2-5
CDR3aa: ASSRIAGSETQY

abundance: -
v_gene: TRBV5-1
j_gene: TRBJ2-5
CDR3aa: ASSLRLAGQQETQY